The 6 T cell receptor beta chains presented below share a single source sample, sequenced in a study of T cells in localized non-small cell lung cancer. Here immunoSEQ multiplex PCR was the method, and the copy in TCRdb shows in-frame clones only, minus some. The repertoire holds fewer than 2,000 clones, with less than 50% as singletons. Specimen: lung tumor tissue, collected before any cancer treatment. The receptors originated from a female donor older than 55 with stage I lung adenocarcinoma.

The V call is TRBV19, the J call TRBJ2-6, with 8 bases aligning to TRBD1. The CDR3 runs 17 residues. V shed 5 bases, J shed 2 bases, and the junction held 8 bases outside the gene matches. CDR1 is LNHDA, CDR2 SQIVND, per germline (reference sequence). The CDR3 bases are TGTGCCAGTAGTTCCCAGGGGACAGGAACTGGGGCCAACGTCCTGACTTTC. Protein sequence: CASSSQGTGTGANVLTF.

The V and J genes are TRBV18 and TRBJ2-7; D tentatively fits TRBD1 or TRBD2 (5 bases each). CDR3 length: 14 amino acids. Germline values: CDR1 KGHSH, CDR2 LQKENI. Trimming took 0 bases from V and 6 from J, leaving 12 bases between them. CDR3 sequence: CASSPPGTLSEQYF. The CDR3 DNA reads TGTGCCAGCTCACCACCCGGGACGTTATCCGAGCAGTACTTC.

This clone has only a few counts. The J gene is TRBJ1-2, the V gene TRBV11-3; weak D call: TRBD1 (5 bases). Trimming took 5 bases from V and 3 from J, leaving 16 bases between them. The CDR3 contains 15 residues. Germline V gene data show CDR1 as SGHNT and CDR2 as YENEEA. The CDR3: CASSQVAGTDYGYTF. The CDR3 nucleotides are TGTGCCAGCAGCCAAGTCGCGGGGACTGACTATGGCTACACCTTC.

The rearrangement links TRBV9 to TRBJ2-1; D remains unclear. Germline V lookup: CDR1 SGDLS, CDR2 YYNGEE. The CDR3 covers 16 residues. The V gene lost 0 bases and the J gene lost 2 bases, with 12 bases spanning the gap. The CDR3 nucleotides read TGTGCCAGCAGCGTAGATCCGAGTATCCCCTACAATGAGCAGTTCTTC. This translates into CASSVDPSIPYNEQFF.

The chain's CDR3 is CASQGTFNQPQHF. The CDR3 DNA reads TGTGCCTCCCAGGGGACATTCAATCAGCCCCAGCATTTT. The gene calls are TRBV6-8 and TRBJ1-5; D might be TRBD1 (6 bases). Deletions cut 11 bases from V and 3 bases from J, with 14 bases between. This CDR3 contains 13 residues. Germline values: CDR1 MNHGY, CDR2 SAAAGT.

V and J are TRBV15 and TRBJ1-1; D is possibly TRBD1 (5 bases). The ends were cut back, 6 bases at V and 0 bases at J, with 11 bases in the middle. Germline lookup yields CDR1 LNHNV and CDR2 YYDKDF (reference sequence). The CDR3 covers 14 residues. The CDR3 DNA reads TGTGCCACCAGTTCGGGACGGCTGAACACTGAAGCTTTCTTT. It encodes CATSSGRLNTEAFF. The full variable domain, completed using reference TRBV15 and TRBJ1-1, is DAMVIQNPRYQVTQFGKPVTLSCSQTLNHNVMYWYQQKSSQAPKLLFHYYDKDFNNEADTPDNFQSRRPNTSFCFLDIRSPGLGDTAMYLCATSSGRLNTEAFFGQGTRLTVV.